This T cell receptor beta chain was identified in a study of sequential checkpoint blockade in melanoma. Study-wide background: 90 to 95 pretreatment tumor DNA samples were TCRβ immunosequenced. Study-level findings and limits: PD-L1 staining and CD8+ counts, not mutational load, tracked tumor T-cell clonality.

Data came from immunoSEQ multiplex PCR; TCRdb stores just in-frame clones and leaves some out. This sample carries about 400 clones, about 27% of them seen once, and the ten largest clones take roughly 6.5%. The treatment denotes: randomized to nivolumab then ipilimumab (arm A) or the reverse (arm B). This clone was seen once. Its antigen remains unidentified. CDR3 length equals 13 residues. The V and J ends lost 6 bases and 5 bases respectively, with 14 bases between them. Per germline, CDR1 SQVTM and CDR2 ANQGSEA. The chain couples TRBV29-1 to TRBJ1-3; perhaps TRBD1 as D (6 bases). This receptor was identified in a human donor with melanoma. The sequenced sample was tumor tissue (inferred from file names), obtained from a patient given nivolumab and ipilimumab in sequence. The CDR3 spells CSVLETGRNTIYF. CDR3 bases: TGCAGCGTCTTAGAAACAGGGAGAAACACCATATATTTT.